A selection of T cell receptor beta chains follows, all from one sample in a study of T cell repertoires in cytomegalovirus infection. TCRdb itself ran the reads through MiXCR, one entry per CDR3 protein. The table shows fewer than 300,000 distinct CDR3 sequences, with about 25% occurring only once. The specimen sequenced was PBMCs. The receptor set was obtained from a human donor in good health (CMV status not recorded). Some clones in this sample may be carry-over from other donors' samples. Each CDR3 is given with its conserved first and last residue. The order of the fields is D gene, V gene, clone size, J gene, CDR3 protein, CDR3 DNA. D genes are given only for firm matches. Part of the rows lack a size; the others show once, few, many or a class for expanded clones.

TRBD2	TRBV28	few	TRBJ2-7	CASSPTLDGRGYEQYF	TGTGCCAGCAGTCCAACACTGGACGGGCGGGGGTACGAGCAGTACTTC
TRBD1	TRBV11-2	few	TRBJ2-1	CASRQTGTGGTDEQFF	TGTGCCAGCAGACAAACCGGGACAGGGGGCACCGATGAGCAGTTCTTC
TRBD1	TRBV7-9	NA	TRBJ2-7	CASSSSDRGGEQYF	TGTGCCAGCAGCTCATCCGACAGGGGCGGCGAGCAGTACTTC
TRBD2	TRBV7-2	once	TRBJ2-3	CASGLAGTSGYFTDTQYF	TGTGCCAGCGGCTTAGCCGGGACTAGCGGGTACTTCACAGATACGCAGTATTTT
NA	TRBV7-2	many	TRBJ2-3	CASSLDPLGTQYF	TGTGCCAGCAGCTTAGACCCCCTAGGCACGCAGTATTTT
NA	TRBV5-1	few	TRBJ2-7	CASSLVSGSTYEQYF	TGCGCCAGCAGCTTGGTATCCGGTTCTACCTACGAGCAGTACTTC
TRBD1	TRBV25-1	NA	TRBJ2-7	CASSEPRTGTSEQYF	TGTGCCAGCAGTGAACCCCGGACAGGGACGTCCGAGCAGTACTTC
TRBD1	TRBV7-9	NA	TRBJ1-2	CASSLSGTGEHYGYTF	TGTGCCAGCAGCTTATCAGGGACAGGGGAACACTATGGCTACACCTTC
NA	TRBV20-1	NA	TRBJ2-5	CSATRDAKETQYF	TGCAGTGCTACCCGGGACGCAAAAGAGACCCAGTACTTC
NA	TRBV11-2	NA	TRBJ2-3	CASSLGRHTDTQYF	TGTGCCAGCAGCTTAGGACGCCACACAGATACGCAGTATTTT
NA	TRBV12-3/TRBV12-4	once	TRBJ2-3	CASSTAAGTDTQCF	TGTGCCAGCAGTACGGCGGCCGGCACAGATACGCAGTGTTTT
NA	TRBV28	few	TRBJ1-1	CASKQASTMNTEAFF	TGTGCCAGCAAACAGGCCTCCACCATGAACACTGAAGCTTTCTTT
NA	TRBV10-3	few	TRBJ2-1	CASGTGIYNEQFF	TGTGCCAGTGGGACGGGGATTTACAATGAGCAGTTCTTC
TRBD1	TRBV28	NA	TRBJ1-1	CASRPETGAGTEAFF	TGTGCCAGCAGACCTGAGACAGGGGCTGGCACTGAAGCTTTCTTT
TRBD2	TRBV9	few	TRBJ2-1	CASSVTSAVRSPYNEQFF	TGTGCCAGCAGCGTTACTAGCGCAGTTAGAAGCCCCTACAATGAGCAGTTCTTC
TRBD1	TRBV7-8	many	TRBJ1-6	CASSRGTGDNSPLHF	TGTGCCAGCAGCAGGGGGACAGGGGATAATTCACCCCTCCACTTT
NA	TRBV7-3	many	TRBJ2-1	CASSIRGSSYNEQFF	TGTGCCAGCAGCATCCGGGGTAGCTCCTACAATGAGCAGTTCTTC